This T cell receptor (beta chain) originates from a study of vaccination and CD4 T cells after COVID-19. Across the study: The convalescent population consisted of six males and four females, two of whom were of Hispanic ethnicity. Overlapping peptides covering the spike proteins of SARS-CoV-2, HCoV-NL63, HCoV-OC43 and HCoV-229E were added to stimulate cells. Study-level results: Rising from about 20 to 38, the median of SARS-CoV-2-reactive clonotypes did not change significantly.

Treatment indicated: approximately 10-day PBMC culture with coronavirus spike peptide pools or control peptides (ViraFEST assay). Before the COVID-19 pandemic (2011-2018), CD4+ T cells were obtained from the unexposed donor. Cultures got half-medium changes with IL-2 on days 3 and 7. Sequencing of the DNA from cultured CD4+ T cells was carried out with the Oncomine TCR Beta short-read assay. The source of extracted genomic DNA was cultured CD4+ T cells. TCRdb called the PCR reads again in MiXCR, with one record for every CDR3 protein. The sample includes approximately 9,400 distinct CDR3 sequences, around 31% of them seen just once. About this clonotype: Its antigen remains unknown.

The sample was CD4+ T cells from blood, cultured in vitro. This clonotype was obtained from a human donor in good health.

CDR3 sequence (DNA): TGTGCCAGCAGTTTACTAAGGGGGAAGGGCTACACCTTC. As protein: CASSLLRGKGYTF. The V call is TRBV28, the J call TRBJ1-2, with D possibly TRBD1 on 6 matching bases. CDR3 size: 13 residues. V was cut by 2 bases and J by 8 bases, with 12 bases left in between. The germline V gene has CDR1 MDHEN and CDR2 SYDVKM.